The source of this TCR beta chain is a study of shared T cell receptors in the human thymus (dated by TCRdb to the early 2020s). Context from the whole study: The study examined how self-reactive, shared T-cell receptor alpha chains are generated in the human thymus.

Trimming takes 0 bases off V and 1 base off J; junction bases not matched to a gene: 3. CDR1 and CDR2 are read off the germline V gene as LGHNA and YNFKEQ. The CDR3 has 18 amino acids, counting the end cysteine and phenylalanine. Only the CDR3 DNA stays, 54 bases, in frame from base 1. This clone is a singleton in its sample. Its antigen remains unidentified. No much larger clonotype is one base removed from it; base qualities were not supplied. The method behind the library was the immunoSEQ multiplex PCR assay. The source is immuneACCESS, and TCRdb retained only in-frame sequences with V and J called. Part of the clones is not carried over; for the studies checked, unresolved V genes explain less than half of this, and the remainder is unexplained. The sample table lists roughly 500,000 clones, around 78% of them with a count of one. The top ten clonotypes cover around 0.012% of the sample. In addition, the sample was reused for a study of human thymus T cells. In that second paper, the authors write: Donors were immunologically healthy infants undergoing open corrective cardiac surgery for congenital heart defects in Finland. The thymus tissue came from surgical resects taken out during corrective cardiac surgery. Usage of V and J gene segments appeared to be biased in both the thymic and the peripheral blood repertoires. According to the related research, thymic TCR repertoires were highly overlapping among unrelated individuals. The study described the TCR alpha and beta repertoires in about eight infant thymus samples and a few matching peripheral blood samples. Donor ages ranging from about 6 to 244 days were recorded, and 5 to 7 male and a couple of female infants were included in the cohort. Thymocytes were mechanically released from the tissue and were stored as pellets of roughly 10-32 million cells at -70 degrees C. A QIAsymphony instrument was used to extract genomic DNA from frozen cell pellets. TCRB and TCRAD loci were amplified from a standardized quantity of quality-controlled genomic DNA using the immunoSEQ multiplex PCR assay. The amplicons covered the V(D)J region and were long enough to include the CDR3 and to identify the V and J genes. Amplicon sequencing was performed on an Illumina platform through the commercial immunoSEQ service. Corrections for primer bias and sequencing errors followed previously described methods, while TCRAD and TCRB definitions were based on the IMGT database. immunoSEQ Analyzer 3.0 and VDJTools were used for repertoire analysis, which covered basic statistics, V/J segment usage, diversity estimates, rarefaction and pairwise overlap. Diversity was estimated with Chao1, ChaoE, Efron-Thisted, Shannon and inverse Simpson indices, and also on datasets down-sampled to the smallest sample. Repertoire overlap was determined by strict matching of CDR3 nucleotide sequence, V gene and J gene, and Jaccard-based multidimensional scaling clustering was applied. On average, thymus samples gave 750,000 to 950,000 unique TCRB clonotypes, whereas blood samples gave around 84,000.

This receptor was identified in a boy less than two years old with a congenital heart defect. Donor details come from another sample of the same person, matched by shared clones. The chain joins TRBV4-2 to TRBJ2-5; 15 nucleotides in the junction match TRBD2. The sample comprised thymocytes. DNA sequence: TGTGCCAGCAGCCAAGATCGGACTAGCGGGAGGGTCCAAGAGACCCAGTACTTC. It specifies CASSQDRTSGRVQETQYF.